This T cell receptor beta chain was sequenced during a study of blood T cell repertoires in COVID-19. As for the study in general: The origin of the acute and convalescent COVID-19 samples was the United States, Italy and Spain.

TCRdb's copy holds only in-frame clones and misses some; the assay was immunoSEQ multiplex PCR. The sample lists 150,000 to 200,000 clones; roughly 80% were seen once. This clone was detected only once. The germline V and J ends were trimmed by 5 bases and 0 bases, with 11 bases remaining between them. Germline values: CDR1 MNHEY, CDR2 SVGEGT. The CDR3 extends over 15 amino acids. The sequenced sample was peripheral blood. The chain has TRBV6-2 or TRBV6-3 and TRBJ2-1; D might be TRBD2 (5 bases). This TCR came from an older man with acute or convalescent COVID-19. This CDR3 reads CASSTQRSSYNEQFF. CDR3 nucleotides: TGTGCCAGCAGTACCCAGCGGAGCTCCTACAATGAGCAGTTCTTC.